The entry below describes one TCR beta chain. These data are taken from a study of blood T cell repertoires in COVID-19. From germline, CDR1 is SEHNR and CDR2 FQNEAQ (reference sequence). Trimming removed 3 bases from V and 0 bases from J, with 8 bases in between. CDR3 size: 14 residues. Authors' data handling: Reference gene primer amplification yielded estimated nucleated cell counts. Profiled with immunoSEQ multiplex PCR; TCRdb holds only in-frame clones, not every one. That table supplies the V and J calls and clone size; D and trimming were determined from the DNA. This sample has more than 85,000 clones, with 84% found just once.

The rearrangement uses TRBV7-9 and TRBJ1-1; the D is unclear. The specimen sequenced was peripheral blood. This receptor was identified in a woman aged 55-69 years with acute or convalescent COVID-19. For the CDR3, the DNA is TGTGCCAGCAGCTTTGGGAGGATGAACACTGAAGCTTTCTTT. The encoded protein is CASSFGRMNTEAFF.